Listed below are T cell receptor beta chains from one sample, sequenced in a study of T cells expressing NK-cell markers. After re-calling the 5' RACE reads, TCRdb lists one entry per CDR3 protein, DNA absent. With about 150,000 distinct CDR3 sequences in the sample, the ten largest clones hold roughly 12%. Sequences were obtained from blood T cells: a sorted CD56 or NKG2C T cell subset, CD4+ or CD8+ T cells, or bulk PBMC T cells (not recorded which). Receptors were obtained from a man between 18 and 29 years old in good health. Both conserved end residues are part of each CDR3.

v_gene	j_gene	CDR3aa
TRBV5-4	TRBJ2-3	CASSLALAGGTDTQYF
TRBV4-3	TRBJ2-7	CASSQDRLAGGPEQYF
TRBV5-6	TRBJ2-3	CASSLAGTSGSGKDTQYF
TRBV7-6	TRBJ2-7	CASSPGGIEQYF
TRBV30	TRBJ2-3	CAWSTPPGEQYF
TRBV6-5	TRBJ2-1	CASRRGTSGSNEQFF
TRBV4-2	TRBJ2-7	CASSQGLAGDLSEQYF
TRBV12-3/TRBV12-4	TRBJ1-2	CASGPGTGGYGYTF
TRBV10-1	TRBJ2-2	CASSESRGLAGELFF
TRBV20-1	TRBJ2-1	CSAPDPLAGAVYNEQFF
TRBV30	TRBJ1-2	CAWWGNHGYTF
TRBV25-1	TRBJ2-7	CASSEFGLAGEPVSYEQYF
TRBV12-3/TRBV12-4	TRBJ2-7	CASSLGAGEQYF
TRBV2	TRBJ1-5	CASSQTGGNQPQHF
TRBV19	TRBJ1-1	CASSSLEMNTEAFF
TRBV7-9	TRBJ2-1	CASSSWEGDNEQFF
TRBV29-1	TRBJ2-7	CSVLKDYSYEQYF
TRBV27	TRBJ2-3	CASSSVAGVTDTQYF
TRBV4-1	TRBJ2-1	CASSQGWGNEQFF
TRBV30	TRBJ2-7	CAWSVSDYEQYF
TRBV11-3	TRBJ2-1	CASSSPQATTYNEQFF
TRBV2	TRBJ2-1	CASRDLPSYNEQFF
TRBV14	TRBJ2-1	CASSLRDRGMIGNEQFF
TRBV12-3/TRBV12-4	TRBJ2-7	CASSPRQTGAVEQYF
TRBV29-1	TRBJ2-3	CSVFGGETDTQYF
TRBV6-5	TRBJ2-1	CASSYFASAYNEQFF
TRBV19	TRBJ2-1	CATETSRNEQFF
TRBV4-3	TRBJ1-2	CASSQSRVDYGYTF
TRBV6-1	TRBJ2-3	CASTVNPLRTDTQYF
TRBV6-5	TRBJ2-5	CASSYSRDSETQYF
TRBV29-1	TRBJ2-5	CSVHPRAQETQYF
TRBV12-3/TRBV12-4	TRBJ2-5	CASSQAFETQYF
TRBV12-3/TRBV12-4	TRBJ2-3	CASSNGPITTQYF
TRBV9	TRBJ2-1	CASSVGVLRLNEQFF
TRBV12-3/TRBV12-4	TRBJ2-3	CASSPFISTDTQYF
TRBV15	TRBJ2-7	CATSRGLGWEQYF
TRBV12-3/TRBV12-4	TRBJ2-3	CASTPTISSTDTQYF
TRBV28	TRBJ2-1	CASRIPGQGLGEQFF
TRBV18	TRBJ2-3	CASSTGLAVTDTQYF
TRBV12-3/TRBV12-4	TRBJ2-1	CASGGLAFHEQFF
TRBV9	TRBJ2-1	CASSVTDAGWEQFF
TRBV28	TRBJ1-1	CASSLPLMNTEAFF
TRBV3-1	TRBJ1-5	CASSQDLGQPQHF